This T cell receptor (beta chain) was found in a study of cytomegalovirus exposure and HLA in healthy donors. Across the study: Earlier findings included 100 million to 130 million unique TCR beta sequences obtained from about 170 million T cells. Overall study findings and caveats: In a later analysis, at a false discovery rate of 0.05, about 17,000 TCR beta sequences matched HLA alleles. Some V segments, TRBV6-2 and TRBV6-3 among them, were indistinguishable and were therefore excluded. Published work reported that the classifier diagnosed cytomegalovirus status with high specificity and sensitivity.

The PCR made use of 60 Vbeta and 13 Jbeta primers. The method was immunoSEQ multiplex PCR; TCRdb's version includes in-frame clones alone and lacks a portion of them. This table holds tens of thousands of clones, around 75% found once. Comments on this clone: As yet, its antigen is unknown.

The CDR3 sequence is 14 residues long. The ends were cut back, 3 bases at V and 7 bases at J, with 13 bases in the middle. CDR1 WSHSY and CDR2 SAAADI come from the germline V gene. The gene calls are TRBV10-2 and TRBJ1-5, with D maybe TRBD1 (6 bases). Sequenced sample: PBMCs. This sequence originates from a man between 40 and 49 years old in good health and CMV-seronegative. The CDR3 sequence is CASSDLGARQPQHF. The CDR3, as DNA: TGCGCCAGCAGTGATCTGGGGGCTCGCCAGCCCCAGCATTTT.